What follows is one T cell receptor (beta chain) and its context. Sequenced by immunoSEQ multiplex PCR; TCRdb stores in-frame clones only, minus some. The table has over 75,000 clones, approximately 97% seen once. CDR1 is DFQATT and CDR2 is SNEGSKA in the germline V gene (reference sequence). The J segment lost 15 bases and the V segment lost 4 bases, leaving 6 bases of the junction unmatched. The CDR3 spans 11 residues. This entry belongs to a study of technical replicates of blood from a few donors. The J gene is TRBJ2-4, the V gene TRBV20-1; 10 bases are a match to TRBD2. Sequenced: T cells isolated from PBMCs. This clonotype was obtained from a human donor in good health. CDR3 protein: CSAIASGSRYF. DNA for the CDR3: TGCAGTGCTATCGCTAGCGGGAGTAGGTACTTC.